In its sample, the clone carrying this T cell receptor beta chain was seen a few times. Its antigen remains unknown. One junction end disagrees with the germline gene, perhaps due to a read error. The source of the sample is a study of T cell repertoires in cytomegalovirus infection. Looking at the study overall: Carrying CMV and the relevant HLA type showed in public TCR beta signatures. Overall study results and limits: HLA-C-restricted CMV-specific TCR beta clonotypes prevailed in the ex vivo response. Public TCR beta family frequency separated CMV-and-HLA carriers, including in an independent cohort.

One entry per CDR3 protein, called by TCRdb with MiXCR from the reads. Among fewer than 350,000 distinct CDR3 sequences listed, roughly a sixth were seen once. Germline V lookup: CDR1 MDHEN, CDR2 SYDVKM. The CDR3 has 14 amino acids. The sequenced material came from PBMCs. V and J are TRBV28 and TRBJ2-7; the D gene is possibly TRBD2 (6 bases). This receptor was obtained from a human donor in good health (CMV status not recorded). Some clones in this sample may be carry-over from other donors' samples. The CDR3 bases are TGTGCCAGCAGTCCACACCCCCGGGACTCAGTCACCTTGTTC. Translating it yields CASSPHPRDSVTLF.